The rows below give T cell receptor beta chains drawn from one sample of a study of T cell repertoires in cytomegalovirus infection. TCRdb reprocessed the reads with MiXCR, giving one entry per CDR3 protein. The sample shows a few hundred thousand distinct CDR3 sequences, 22% of them seen only once. Material: CD8+ T cells from PBMCs. These TCRs come from a human donor in good health (CMV status not recorded). Some clones in this sample may be carry-over from other donors' samples. Both conserved end residues are part of each CDR3. The D gene is left open where the match is weak. Size is stated for part of the rows, as once, few or many counts, or as a class when the clone is expanded.

v_call	clone_size	j_call	d_call	cdr3_nt	cdr3_aa
TRBV19	.	TRBJ2-6	.	TGTGCCAGTAGTAGGGACTTAATTGGGGCCAACGTCCTGACTTTC	CASSRDLIGANVLTF
TRBV20-1	many	TRBJ2-1	.	TGCAGTGCCACGGACAGCTCCTACAATGAGCAGTTCTTC	CSATDSSYNEQFF
TRBV29-1	few	TRBJ1-1	.	TGCAGCGCCCCCTCCCTAGGCACTGAAGCTTTCTTT	CSAPSLGTEAFF
TRBV28	few	TRBJ2-4	.	TGTGCCAGCAGTTTACGAGGGGAAGACATTCAGTACTTC	CASSLRGEDIQYF
TRBV29-1	few	TRBJ1-1	.	TGCAGCGCGGGACCTAGGAACACTGAAGCTTTCTTT	CSAGPRNTEAFF
TRBV11-3	few	TRBJ2-1	.	TGTGCCAGCAGCTTAGGGGGGGCCGATGAGCAGTTCTTC	CASSLGGADEQFF
TRBV5-5	.	TRBJ2-7	TRBD1	TGTGCCAGCACCGATCCCGGGACAGGGAATTACGAGCAGTACTTC	CASTDPGTGNYEQYF
TRBV20-1	.	TRBJ2-1	.	TGCAGTGCTAGAGACACTAGACGCGATGAGCAGTTCTTC	CSARDTRRDEQFF
TRBV7-3	.	TRBJ2-1	TRBD2	TGTGCCAGCAGCTTAGGTCTAGCGGAGGGGCGCGAGCAGTTCTTC	CASSLGLAEGREQFF
TRBV27	.	TRBJ2-5	TRBD2	TGTGCCAGCAGTTTCTCTAGCGGGGACTACCAAGAGACCCAGTACTTC	CASSFSSGDYQETQYF
TRBV5-4	few	TRBJ2-1	.	TGTGCCAGCAGCCAAGGAAGTAATGAGCAGTTCTTC	CASSQGSNEQFF
TRBV23-1	.	TRBJ2-2	.	TGCGCCAGCAGTCAATCAGGACTACTCACCGGGGAGCTGTTTTTT	CASSQSGLLTGELFF
TRBV11-2	.	TRBJ1-2	.	TGTGCCAGCAGCTCATCTAACTATGGCTACACCTTC	CASSSSNYGYTF
TRBV12-3/TRBV12-4	few	TRBJ1-5	.	TGTGCCAGCACCCGATGGGGGGTGGATCAGCCCCAGCATTTT	CASTRWGVDQPQHF
TRBV28	.	TRBJ1-1	.	TGTGCCAGCAGTGCTCCTCCCCGGGGCCGGCACACTGAAGCTTTCTTT	CASSAPPRGRHTEAFF
TRBV2	.	TRBJ2-1	.	TGTGCCTGCCGACTGGGTAGCGCCAATGAGCAGTTCTTC	CACRLGSANEQFF
TRBV6-2/TRBV6-3	few	TRBJ2-5	.	TGTGCCAGCAGTTACCCGGCGGATCAAGAGACCCAGTACTTC	CASSYPADQETQYF
TRBV14	.	TRBJ1-1	TRBD1	TGTGCCAGCAGCCAAGCTACAGGGGTAGACACTGAAGCTTTCTTT	CASSQATGVDTEAFF
TRBV7-2	many	TRBJ2-7	TRBD1	TGTGCCAGCAGCCTCCCGTGGACAGGGAGCTCCTACGAGCAGTACTTC	CASSLPWTGSSYEQYF
TRBV2	few	TRBJ2-2	.	TGTGCCGGCCGGGACATGGACACCGGGGAGCTGTTTTTT	CAGRDMDTGELFF
TRBV13	.	TRBJ1-1	.	TGTGCCAGCAGCCCAAACAGGGTGGCGAACACTGAAGCTTTCTTT	CASSPNRVANTEAFF
TRBV13	.	TRBJ1-2	TRBD1	TGTGCCAGCAGCTCGAACGTACAGGGGTGGTTTGACTACACCTTC	CASSSNVQGWFDYTF
TRBV6-1	.	TRBJ1-6	.	TGTGCCAGCACGGGACAAGTGGATTCACCCCTCCACTTT	CASTGQVDSPLHF
TRBV12-3/TRBV12-4	few	TRBJ2-3	TRBD2	TGTGCCAGTGGGGGGGCAGATACGCAGTATTTT	CASGGADTQYF
TRBV7-6	few	TRBJ1-6	.	TGTGCCAGCAGCTTATTGTCGGGCGTCCGCAGCTCCTATAATTCACCCCTCCACTTT	CASSLLSGVRSSYNSPLHF
TRBV24-1	.	TRBJ1-5	.	TGTGCCACCAGTGGCCCGGGACACCTCAGCAATCAGCCCCAGCATTTT	CATSGPGHLSNQPQHF
TRBV6-4	.	TRBJ2-3	.	TGTGCCAGCAGTGAAGAGGCGGAGGCCACAGATACGCAGTATTTT	CASSEEAEATDTQYF
TRBV7-9	many	TRBJ1-4	.	TGTGCCAGCAGCTTAGACTGGGATGAAAAACTGTTTTTT	CASSLDWDEKLFF
TRBV9	few	TRBJ1-2	.	TGTGCCAGCAGCGCCTCCCAGACAGGTCCCTATGGCTACACCTTC	CASSASQTGPYGYTF
TRBV7-3	.	TRBJ2-7	.	TGTGCCAGCAGCCCCTTCCTAATGCCGCTAACCGAGCAGTACTTC	CASSPFLMPLTEQYF
TRBV27	many	TRBJ2-3	.	TGTGCCAGCAGCCCCCCGGCAGGGCCGACAGATACGCAGTATTTT	CASSPPAGPTDTQYF
TRBV12-5	.	TRBJ1-5	.	TGTGCTAGTGGCTTTGGGGTTAGCAATCAGCCCCAGCATTTT	CASGFGVSNQPQHF
TRBV6-1	few	TRBJ2-1	.	TGTGCCAGCAGTATAAGAAGGGGTAGGGGGACTAAGGATGAGCAGTTCTTC	CASSIRRGRGTKDEQFF
TRBV30	.	TRBJ1-2	.	TGTGCCTGGAATTTGGACTCCTATGGCTACACCTTC	CAWNLDSYGYTF
TRBV12-3/TRBV12-4	few	TRBJ2-7	.	TGTGCCAGCAGTTTAGGGGTATCGGGCTACGAGCAGTACTTC	CASSLGVSGYEQYF
TRBV24-1	.	TRBJ2-7	.	TGTGCCACCAGTGAATTACGAGCCCACCGGTGGGAGGACAGGAGATACGAGCAGTACTTC	CATSELRAHRWEDRRYEQYF
TRBV10-3	.	TRBJ2-7	.	TGTGCCATCAACGAGTGGGGGTCTCGGGAGCAGTACTTC	CAINEWGSREQYF